The source of this TCR beta chain is a study of blood T cell repertoires in COVID-19. Study overall: COVID-19 samples from acute and convalescent phases originated in the United States, Italy and Spain. T cells, B-cell-depleted T cells, or PBMCs supplied cDNA or gDNA.

This CDR3 region has 18 residues. Germline lookup yields CDR1 MGHRA and CDR2 YSYEKL. The V and J ends lost 0 bases and 1 base respectively, with 18 bases between them. Enrolled during active infection, Seattle patients were then followed longitudinally. Original data processing: Scientists estimated how many nucleated cells there were by amplifying reference gene primers. Sequenced by immunoSEQ multiplex PCR; TCRdb stores in-frame clones only, minus some. The V and J calls and clone size were taken over from that table, and D and trimming were inferred from the DNA. The repertoire consists of about 280,000 clones, with 80% to 90% occurring once and the leading ten covering 13%.

This receptor was taken from a woman between 65 and 79 years old with COVID-19, enrolled during active disease. V is TRBV4-1 and J is TRBJ1-2; D not certain. Sequencing was done on a sample of peripheral blood. Here the CDR3 DNA reads TGCGCCAGCAGCCAAGATCCCTTCACTACCAGAAATAACTATGGCTACACCTTC. Protein product: CASSQDPFTTRNNYGYTF.